These T cell receptor beta chains were read from a single sample in a study of T cells in Graves' hyperthyroidism and ophthalmopathy. TCRdb called the multiplex PCR reads again in MiXCR, with one record for every CDR3 protein. The sample lists around 500,000 distinct CDR3 sequences, about 16% occurring once. The specimen sequenced was blood. The origin of the receptors is a woman aged 25 to 39 with Graves' ophthalmopathy. CDR3s include the opening cysteine and the closing phenylalanine or tryptophan. The order of the fields is CDR3 length, J gene, clone size, D gene, V gene, CDR3 protein, CDR3 DNA. The D gene is left open where the match is weak. Not all rows give a size; the values are once, few, many and, for expanded clones, a class.

>13|TRBJ2-4|.|TRBD2|TRBV7-2
CASSSLPGGFQYF
TGTGCCAGCAGCTCGCTTCCGGGGGGATTTCAGTACTTC
>15|TRBJ2-1|.|TRBD2|TRBV6-1
CASTQLAVSYNEQFF
TGTGCCAGCACCCAACTAGCGGTCTCCTACAATGAGCAGTTCTTC
>15|TRBJ2-3|.|TRBD2|TRBV28
CASRGTSGNADTQYF
TGTGCCAGCAGGGGGACTAGCGGGAATGCAGATACGCAGTATTTT
>20|TRBJ2-1|.|TRBD2|TRBV9
CASSVAGRTSGKSTYNEQFF
TGTGCCAGCAGCGTAGCTGGGCGGACTAGCGGGAAGAGCACCTACAATGAGCAGTTCTTC
>15|TRBJ2-7|many|TRBD2|TRBV28
CASSPTSGSSYEQYF
TGTGCCAGCAGCCCGACTAGCGGGAGCTCCTACGAGCAGTACTTC
>12|TRBJ1-1|few|.|TRBV13
CAIREVNTEAFF
TGTGCCATCAGGGAGGTGAACACTGAAGCTTTCTTT
>14|TRBJ2-7|few|TRBD2|TRBV7-9
CASRSGSGTDEQYF
TGTGCCAGCAGGTCTGGTAGCGGGACCGACGAGCAGTACTTC
>15|TRBJ2-4|few|TRBD1|TRBV28
CASSSQGPAKNIQYF
TGTGCCAGCAGTTCACAGGGGCCAGCCAAAAACATTCAGTACTTC
>12|TRBJ1-1|many|.|TRBV6-1
CAIGRQNTEAFF
TGTGCCATCGGAAGGCAGAACACTGAAGCTTTCTTT
>16|TRBJ2-7|many|TRBD1|TRBV7-2
CASRGAPGTGAVEQYF
TGTGCCAGCAGGGGAGCCCCCGGGACAGGGGCGGTAGAGCAGTACTTC
>14|TRBJ2-3|.|.|TRBV2
CAISEGVYVESQYF
TGTGCCATCAGTGAAGGGGTTTATGTTGAGTCGCAGTATTTT
>15|TRBJ1-2|many|TRBD1|TRBV7-2
CASSFQGAVGYGYTF
TGTGCCAGCAGCTTCCAGGGGGCTGTGGGCTATGGCTACACCTTC